Listed below are T cell receptor beta chains from one sample, sequenced in a study of blood T cells in healthy people across ages. In TCRdb, the 5' RACE reads were re-called with MiXCR into one record per CDR3 protein. The data contain 900,000 to 950,000 distinct CDR3 sequences, 29% of them seen just once; the ten biggest clones take up roughly 10%. The same data also went into a second study, on T cells of mothers and their children.

Sequenced sample: blood. These receptors were obtained from a woman aged 40-49 years in good health. Both conserved end residues are part of each CDR3. Fields, in order: J gene, CDR3 length, clone size, D gene, V gene, CDR3 protein, CDR3 DNA. D genes are given only for firm matches. Rows give clone size only sometimes, using once, few, many, or a class for an expanded clone.

TRBJ2-3	14	once	NA	TRBV12-3/TRBV12-4	CASNLRDSTGRQYF	TGTGCCAGCAACCTACGGGACTCCACAGGGAGGCAGTATTTT
TRBJ2-1	16	few	TRBD2	TRBV20-1	CSARVMGLETYNEQFF	TGCAGTGCTAGAGTTATGGGACTAGAGACCTACAATGAGCAGTTCTTC
TRBJ1-2	13	few	NA	TRBV7-3	CASSLSRNDGYTF	TGTGCCAGCAGCTTAAGCAGGAATGATGGCTACACCTTC
TRBJ2-1	14	NA	NA	TRBV3-1	CASSRDYSGREQFF	TGTGCCAGCAGCCGGGATTATTCGGGCCGGGAGCAGTTCTTC
TRBJ2-2	14	once	TRBD1	TRBV7-9	CASGYRGNTGELFF	TGTGCCAGCGGATACAGGGGGAACACCGGGGAGCTGTTTTTT
TRBJ1-1	14	few	NA	TRBV5-1	CASSLDPGNTEAFF	TGCGCCAGCAGCTTGGATCCAGGGAACACTGAAGCTTTCTTT
TRBJ2-7	14	few	TRBD1	TRBV20-1	CSVKQGADVSEQYF	TGCAGTGTCAAACAGGGGGCCGATGTATCCGAGCAGTACTTC
TRBJ1-1	15	few	NA	TRBV7-8	CASSLGSGLDTEAFF	TGTGCCAGCAGCTTAGGTTCGGGGTTGGACACTGAAGCTTTCTTT
TRBJ1-2	14	NA	NA	TRBV3-1	CASSQGLRSYGYTF	TGTGCCAGCAGCCAAGGTCTCAGGAGCTATGGCTACACCTTC
TRBJ2-1	14	many	TRBD2	TRBV24-1	CATRGSGGEDEQFF	TGTGCCACCCGCGGAAGCGGGGGGGAGGATGAGCAGTTCTTC
TRBJ2-1	15	NA	TRBD2	TRBV5-1	CASSRAGVTYNEQFF	TGCGCCAGCAGCCGCGCGGGAGTAACCTACAATGAGCAGTTCTTC
TRBJ2-7	16	few	TRBD1	TRBV10-3	CAISELGTGSSYEQYF	TGTGCCATCAGTGAACTCGGGACAGGGAGCTCCTACGAGCAGTACTTC
TRBJ2-1	13	NA	NA	TRBV5-1	CASSLEPMREQFF	TGCGCCAGCAGCTTGGAACCCATGCGTGAGCAGTTCTTC
TRBJ2-3	12	medium-sized	NA	TRBV12-3/TRBV12-4	CASRVLTDTQYF	TGTGCCAGCAGAGTCCTCACAGATACGCAGTATTTT
TRBJ2-4	16	NA	TRBD2	TRBV11-1	CASSLAGLDGGGIQYF	TGTGCCAGTAGCTTAGCCGGACTCGACGGCGGGGGCATTCAGTACTTC
TRBJ1-1	16	many	NA	TRBV28	CASSHSPEVVRGVAFF	TGTGCCAGCAGCCACTCTCCCGAGGTGGTTCGCGGTGTGGCTTTCTTT
TRBJ1-2	14	few	NA	TRBV29-1	CSVTSGATNYGYTF	TGCAGCGTGACCTCAGGGGCTACTAACTATGGCTACACCTTC
TRBJ1-2	14	many	TRBD1	TRBV7-3	CASSLGQGEYGYTF	TGTGCCAGCAGCTTGGGACAGGGGGAATATGGCTACACCTTC
TRBJ1-6	14	few	TRBD1	TRBV11-2	CASSLAHRGSPLHF	TGTGCCAGCAGCTTGGCCCACAGGGGTTCACCCCTCCACTTT
TRBJ2-7	14	NA	NA	TRBV7-2	CASSLDSRDYEQYF	TGTGCCAGCAGCTTAGACAGCAGAGATTACGAGCAGTACTTC
TRBJ1-1	13	NA	TRBD1	TRBV24-1	CATSDLMTGEAFF	TGTGCCACCAGTGATTTGATGACAGGGGAAGCTTTCTTT
TRBJ2-4	11	NA	NA	TRBV29-1	CSAGRADIQYF	TGCAGCGCCGGACGGGCGGACATTCAGTACTTC
TRBJ2-1	17	NA	NA	TRBV4-3	CASSQDSVLSSYNEQFF	TGCGCCAGCAGCCAAGATAGCGTCCTGAGCTCCTACAATGAGCAGTTCTTC
TRBJ2-3	15	NA	NA	TRBV7-2	CASSLRRGTTDTQYF	TGTGCCAGCAGCTTGCGGCGGGGAACCACAGATACGCAGTATTTT
TRBJ2-4	23	few	TRBD1	TRBV14	CASSQDETDRGQLRGIAKNIQYF	TGTGCCAGCAGCCAAGATGAAACCGACAGGGGGCAACTAAGGGGGATAGCCAAAAACATTCAGTACTTC
TRBJ2-5	16	few	NA	TRBV27	CASSSTVRGDLETQYF	TGTGCCAGCAGTTCGACAGTGAGGGGGGATTTAGAGACCCAGTACTTC